The 12 T cell receptor beta chains below all came from one sample that was sequenced in a study of blood T cell repertoires in COVID-19. Data came from immunoSEQ multiplex PCR; TCRdb stores just in-frame clones and leaves some out. The table includes 150,000 to 200,000 clones, about 81% detected once. Material for sequencing was peripheral blood. Every receptor here comes from a woman older than 75 with COVID-19, enrolled during active disease.

This clone was detected a few times. The chain uses TRBV4-2 and TRBJ1-2; D is possibly TRBD1 (6 bases). Germline CDR1 and CDR2: LGHNA and YNFKEQ. This CDR3 region has 14 residues. Trimming pared 2 bases from V and 5 bases from J, leaving 12 bases between. The CDR3 spells CASSQTGTGYGYTF. The CDR3 coding sequence is TGTGCCAGCAGCCAAACAGGGACCGGGTATGGCTACACCTTC.

This chain links TRBV19 with TRBJ1-1; no reliable D call. Trimming cost V 3 bases and J 1 base, with 6 bases left between them. This CDR3 is built from 13 residues. Germline CDR1 and CDR2: LNHDA and SQIVND (reference sequence). CDR3 bases: TGTGCCAGTAGTATGCGGGGGAACACTGAAGCTTTCTTT. The encoded protein is CASSMRGNTEAFF. The whole variable domain, filled in from reference TRBV19 and TRBJ1-1, reads DGGITQSPKYLFRKEGQNVTLSCEQNLNHDAMYWYRQDPGQGLRLIYYSQIVNDFQKGDIAEGYSVSREKKESFPLTVTSAQKNPTAFYLCASSMRGNTEAFFGQGTRLTVV.

This chain joins TRBV19 and TRBJ1-1; 7 bases are shared with TRBD1. The J segment lost 1 base and the V segment lost 5 bases, leaving 13 bases of the junction unmatched. In germline, CDR1 is LNHDA, CDR2 SQIVND (reference sequence). The CDR3 is 17 amino acids. CDR3 DNA sequence: TGTGCCAGTAGTCACCCTGGGGACAGCCGGCCGAACACTGAAGCTTTCTTT. It encodes CASSHPGDSRPNTEAFF.

The rearrangement uses TRBV6-6 and TRBJ2-7; 10 bases map to TRBD2. This CDR3 has 13 amino acids. With 7 bases clipped from V and 3 bases from J, the junction kept 3 bases outside the gene matches. Germline assignment: CDR1 MNHNY and CDR2 SVGAGI (reference sequence). The CDR3 protein is CASNQRGGYEQYF. The CDR3 DNA reads TGTGCCAGCAATCAGCGGGGGGGCTACGAGCAGTACTTC.

Only one count was recorded for this clone. The chain joins TRBV2 to TRBJ1-4; D may be TRBD1 (5 bases). Germline V gene sequence: CDR1 SNHLY, CDR2 FYNNEI. The CDR3 is 15 residues long. Trimming removed 5 bases at V and 6 bases at J, with 16 bases between. CDR3 region: CASSFQGIPDEKLFF. CDR3 DNA: TGTGCCAGCAGTTTCCAGGGTATACCCGATGAAAAACTGTTTTTT.

This clone was observed once. The chain uses TRBV3-1 (or the pseudogene TRBV3-2) and TRBJ1-2, with 8 bases fitting TRBD1. Germline V gene lookup returns CDR1 LGHDT and CDR2 YNNKEL (reference sequence). The CDR3 spans 16 residues. V shed 4 bases, J shed 4 bases, and the junction held 11 bases outside the gene matches. CDR3 nucleotides: TGTGCCAGCAGCCCCGCGTCCGCAGGGGGCAGCTATGGCTACACCTTC. It specifies CASSPASAGGSYGYTF.

This clone was seen a few times. The gene calls are TRBV28 and TRBJ2-1; 9 nucleotides match TRBD2. V trimming: 6 bases; J trimming: 0 bases; junction bases outside the gene matches: 6. This CDR3 is built from 16 residues. Germline V gene data show CDR1 as MDHEN and CDR2 as SYDVKM. Here the CDR3 DNA reads TGTGCCAGCAGGGGGAGCGGGGGGAGCTCCTACAATGAGCAGTTCTTC. Protein product: CASRGSGGSSYNEQFF.

This chain joins TRBV19 and TRBJ1-2; perhaps TRBD1 as D (6 bases). Germline lookup yields CDR1 LNHDA and CDR2 SQIVND (reference sequence). The length of the CDR3 is 14 residues. V lost 3 bases and J lost 4, with 12 bases in between. The CDR3 DNA is TGTGCCAGTAGTATGCAGGGGCTGATCTATGGCTACACCTTC. Translating gives CASSMQGLIYGYTF.

CDR3 coding DNA: TGTGCCAGCAGTGGCCCGGCAGGTACCTACGAGCAGTACTTC. Protein: CASSGPAGTYEQYF. The rearrangement joins TRBV28 to TRBJ2-7, with no clear D. V was shortened by 5 bases and J by 2 bases, with 13 bases between the two germline ends. The CDR3 sequence is 14 residues long. Per the germline V gene, CDR1 is MDHEN and CDR2 is SYDVKM.

J is TRBJ2-7 and V is TRBV5-4; 7 bases match TRBD2. V lost 5 bases, J lost 3 bases, and 5 bases stayed unmatched. The CDR3 totals 13 residues. Looked up from germline, CDR1 is SGHNT and CDR2 is YYREEE (reference sequence). In nucleotides, the CDR3 is TGTGCCAGCAGAACTAGCGAAAGCTACGAGCAGTACTTC. As protein: CASRTSESYEQYF.

This clone occurred a few times. The chain combines TRBV10-3 with TRBJ2-1, with 8 bases fitting TRBD2. The CDR3 is 15 amino acids. The germline V gene has CDR1 ENHRY and CDR2 SYGVKD. V was pared by 2 bases and J by 4 bases, with 4 bases of the junction left unmatched. Here the CDR3 reads CAISEGVAGYNEQFF. The CDR3 nucleotides read TGTGCCATCAGTGAGGGGGTAGCGGGGTACAATGAGCAGTTCTTC.

This chain joins TRBV9 and TRBJ2-1; 12 nucleotides align to TRBD2. Germline assignment: CDR1 SGDLS and CDR2 YYNGEE. This CDR3 region has 17 residues. V trimming: 4 bases; J trimming: 1 base; junction bases outside the gene matches: 6. The CDR3 protein is CASSRASGRASYNEQFF. DNA of the CDR3: TGTGCCAGCAGCCGAGCTAGCGGGAGGGCGTCCTACAATGAGCAGTTCTTC.